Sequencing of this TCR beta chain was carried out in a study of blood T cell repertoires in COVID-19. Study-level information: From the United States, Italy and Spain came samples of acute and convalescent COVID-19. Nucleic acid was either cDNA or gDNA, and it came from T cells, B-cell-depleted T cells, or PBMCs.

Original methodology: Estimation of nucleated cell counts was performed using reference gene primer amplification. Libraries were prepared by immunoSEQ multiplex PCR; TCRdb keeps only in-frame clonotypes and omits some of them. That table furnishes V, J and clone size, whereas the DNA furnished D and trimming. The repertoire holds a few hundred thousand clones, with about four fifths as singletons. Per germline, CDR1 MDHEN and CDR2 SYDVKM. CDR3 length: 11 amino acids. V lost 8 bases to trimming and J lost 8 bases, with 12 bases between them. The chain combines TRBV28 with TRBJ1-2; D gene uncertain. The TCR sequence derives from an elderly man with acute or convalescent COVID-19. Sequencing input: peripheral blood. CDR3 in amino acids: CASGRGSGYTF. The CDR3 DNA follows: TGTGCCAGCGGGCGGGGTTCGGGCTACACCTTC.